Following are 27 T cell receptor beta chains from one sample sequenced in a study of cytomegalovirus exposure and HLA in healthy donors listed by TCRdb under 2017. Libraries were constructed by the immunoSEQ multiplex PCR assay. A mixture of 60 forward primers for TCR Vbeta segments and 13 reverse primers for TCR Jbeta segments was used in the multiplex PCR. TCRdb obtained this table from immuneACCESS and retained in-frame rearrangements with V and J assigned. These tables miss some clones; where compared with another copy, unresolved V genes account for less than half of the shortfall, and the remainder is unexplained. This sample lists about 160,000 clones; around 76% were detected once. About 2.1% of the sample is taken by the ten largest. Sequences were obtained from PBMCs. All receptors come from a female donor in good health and CMV-seronegative.

This clone was detected only a few times. V and J are TRBV6-5 and TRBJ1-1; D gene ambiguous. This CDR3 is built from 14 residues. Germline-derived CDR1 and CDR2 are MNHEY and SVGAGI. The V end was cut by 0 bases, the J end by 3 bases, with 8 bases between. The CDR3 spells CASSYSTRYTEAFF. The CDR3 DNA reads as TGTGCCAGCAGTTACTCGACCAGGTACACTGAAGCTTTCTTT.

The chain employs TRBV9 and TRBJ2-5, with TRBD1 identical over 8 bases. The junction had 5 bases not matched to a gene; V was cut back by 4 bases and J by 6 bases. CDR1 is SGDLS, CDR2 YYNGEE, per germline. The CDR3 has 13 residues. The CDR3 DNA sequence: TGTGCCAGCAGCCCCGGACAGGGCCAGACCCAGTACTTC. It yields the protein CASSPGQGQTQYF.

The J gene is TRBJ2-1, the V gene TRBV11-2; D is perhaps TRBD2 (7 bases). CDR1 SGHAT and CDR2 FQNNGV come from the germline V gene. The CDR3 is 16 residues long. V lost 0 bases, J lost 9 bases, and 18 bases lay in between. CDR3 amino acids: CASSLELVGGPLEQFF. CDR3 nucleotides: TGTGCCAGCAGCTTAGAGCTCGTCGGGGGGCCTCTTGAGCAGTTCTTC.

The chain uses TRBV30 and TRBJ2-1; D is possibly TRBD2 (6 bases). Trimming removed 0 bases from V and 0 bases from J, with 9 bases in between. The CDR3 totals 15 residues. CDR1 GTSNPN and CDR2 SVGIG come from the germline V gene (reference sequence). The CDR3 sequence: CAWSVDGSSYNEQFF. The CDR3 region has the DNA TGTGCCTGGAGTGTAGACGGGAGCTCCTACAATGAGCAGTTCTTC.

The DNA for the CDR3 is TGCGCCAGCAGCTTGGAGGGGGCTCTCCACGAGCAGTACTTC. Encoded protein: CASSLEGALHEQYF. The rearrangement joins TRBV5-1 to TRBJ2-7; 7 bases map to TRBD1. From germline, CDR1 is SGHRS and CDR2 YFSETQ. The V gene end was trimmed by 0 bases and the J gene end by 5 bases; junction bases not matched to a gene: 5. The CDR3 contains 14 residues. Variable domain in full (rest from reference TRBV5-1 and TRBJ2-7): KAGVTQTPRYLIKTRGQQVTLSCSPISGHRSVSWYQQTPGQGLQFLFEYFSETQRNKGNFPGRFSGRQFSNSRSEMNVSTLELGDSALYLCASSLEGALHEQYFGPGTRLTVT.

In DNA, the CDR3 is TGTGCCAGCAGCGTCGGACCTACAGGGGCTGGAAACACCATATATTTT. It encodes CASSVGPTGAGNTIYF. V is TRBV9 and J is TRBJ1-3; 7 nucleotides line up with TRBD1. The V gene end was trimmed by 2 bases and the J gene end by 2 bases; junction bases not matched to a gene: 7. The CDR3 contains 16 residues. The germline CDR1 and CDR2 sequences are SGDLS and YYNGEE.

The table lists this clone with a count of one. J is TRBJ2-7 and V is TRBV18; D unresolved. Germline V gene lookup returns CDR1 KGHSH and CDR2 LQKENI. The CDR3 has 15 amino acids. The V gene lost 3 bases and the J gene lost 0 bases, with 12 bases spanning the gap. CDR3 protein: CASSPRRRSSYEQYF. As DNA, the CDR3 is TGTGCCAGCTCACCGCGACGCCGGAGCTCCTACGAGCAGTACTTC.

The rearrangement joins TRBV5-1 to TRBJ2-5; no reliable D call. V lost 2 bases to trimming and J lost 2 bases, with 7 bases between them. The CDR3 contains 13 residues. Germline CDR1 is SGHRS and CDR2 is YFSETQ. The CDR3 sequence is CASSFSVQETQYF. CDR3 nucleotides: TGCGCCAGCAGCTTTTCAGTACAAGAGACCCAGTACTTC.

The chain couples TRBV19 to TRBJ2-7; 9 nucleotides match TRBD1. The CDR3 extends over 15 amino acids. CDR1 and CDR2 from the germline V gene are LNHDA and SQIVND (reference sequence). Trimming at V came to 1 base and at J to 4 bases, leaving 5 bases not matched to a gene. The CDR3 sequence is CASSIAGTGIYEQYF. The CDR3 DNA is TGTGCCAGTAGTATAGCCGGGACAGGGATATACGAGCAGTACTTC.

The CDR3: CASSPEGAFTRMNTEAFF. The DNA for the CDR3 is TGTGCCAGCTCACCCGAGGGGGCGTTCACACGGATGAACACTGAAGCTTTCTTT. The chain combines TRBV18 with TRBJ1-1, with TRBD1 identical over 7 bases. V lost 3 bases to trimming and J lost 0 bases; unmatched junction nucleotides: 13. The CDR3 runs 18 residues. Germline V lookup: CDR1 KGHSH, CDR2 LQKENI.

This clone was detected a few times. The V call is TRBV29-1, the J call TRBJ1-1; 9 nucleotides line up with TRBD1. Germline V CDR1 and CDR2: SQVTM, ANQGSEA. The CDR3 consists of 13 residues. Germline trimming cut 6 bases from V and 5 bases from J; bases unmatched to any gene: 7. CDR3 in amino acids: CSVATGGATEAFF. Written as DNA, the CDR3 is TGCAGCGTCGCTACAGGGGGCGCGACTGAAGCTTTCTTT.

The rearrangement uses TRBV27 and TRBJ1-5, with 12 bases fitting TRBD1. The J segment lost 7 bases and the V segment lost 5 bases, leaving 6 bases of the junction unmatched. Per germline, CDR1 MNHEY and CDR2 SMNVEV (reference sequence). The CDR3 is 15 amino acids. The CDR3 nucleotides read TGTGCCAGCAGTAGCGGGACAGGGGGCGAACAGCCCCAGCATTTT. Its protein product is CASSSGTGGEQPQHF.

CDR3 DNA: TGTGCCAGCTCGATCTCAGGGGTTAATGAGCAGTTCTTC. Protein: CASSISGVNEQFF. This chain uses TRBV25-1 with TRBJ2-1, with a possible D match to TRBD1 (6 bases). V dropped 8 bases and J dropped 7 bases, with 15 bases sitting between them. Germline assignment: CDR1 MGHDK and CDR2 SYGVNS. The CDR3 length is 13 residues.

This chain joins TRBV10-1 and TRBJ1-1; D is ambiguous. Germline V gene sequence: CDR1 WNHNN, CDR2 SYGVQD (reference sequence). Trimming shortened V by 6 bases and J by 4 bases, and 12 bases separated the two germline ends. The CDR3 has 13 amino acids. CDR3 region: CASSAGWATEAFF. DNA for the CDR3: TGCGCCAGCAGCGCCGGATGGGCCACTGAAGCTTTCTTT.

The chain recombines TRBV5-6 with TRBJ1-1; D is ambiguous. The CDR3 sequence is 15 residues long. The V and J ends lost 0 bases and 0 bases respectively, with 9 bases between them. CDR1 is SGHDT, CDR2 YYEEEE, per germline. The CDR3 protein is CASSLGAYMNTEAFF. The CDR3 bases are TGTGCCAGCAGCTTGGGCGCCTATATGAACACTGAAGCTTTCTTT.

This clone was seen just once. The chain recombines TRBV2 with TRBJ1-2, with 9 bases lining up with TRBD1. Unmatched junction bases numbered 11, after V lost 4 bases and J lost 8 bases. The germline gives CDR1 SNHLY, CDR2 FYNNEI. The CDR3 extends over 15 amino acids. CDR3: CASSGGTGMYEGYTF. CDR3 coding DNA: TGTGCCAGCAGTGGAGGGACAGGGATGTATGAAGGCTACACCTTC.

This chain uses TRBV5-8 with TRBJ1-1; D ambiguous. Germline V gene sequence: CDR1 SGHTS, CDR2 YDEGEE. V lost 2 bases to trimming and J lost 4 bases, with 6 bases between them. The CDR3 totals 12 residues. In DNA, the CDR3 is TGTGCCAGCAGCTTAACCGGCACTGAAGCTTTCTTT. This codes for CASSLTGTEAFF.

This clone was found once. The CDR3 region is CASSPDGSTRTGTQYF. Here the CDR3 DNA reads TGTGCCAGCAGTCCGGACGGGTCCACTCGCACAGGAACGCAGTATTTT. The chain carries TRBV5-4 and TRBJ2-3, with a tentative D call TRBD1 (5 bases). The CDR3 spans 16 residues. V lost 5 bases and J 9 bases, leaving 25 bases between the germline ends. CDR1 and CDR2 (germline): SGHNT, YYREEE (reference sequence).

This clone occurred a few times. V gene TRBV5-1 combines with J gene TRBJ2-1; tentatively, D is TRBD2 (6 bases). The CDR3 is made up of 15 amino acids. Germline loops: CDR1 SGHRS, CDR2 YFSETQ. V lost 5 bases, J lost 0 bases, and 12 bases lay in between. The CDR3 is CASSRDLGSYNEQFF. The CDR3 DNA follows: TGCGCCAGCAGTCGGGACTTAGGCTCCTACAATGAGCAGTTCTTC.

Details on this clone: This specimen includes other DNA sequences encoding the same CDR3. The rearrangement links TRBV7-2 to TRBJ1-1; D remains unclear. The CDR3 is 14 residues long. Deletions cut 1 base from V and 1 base from J, with 7 bases between. Germline loops: CDR1 SGHTA, CDR2 FQGNSA. CDR3 residues: CASSLVAGNTEAFF. The CDR3 DNA follows: TGTGCCAGCAGCTTAGTAGCCGGGAACACTGAAGCTTTCTTT.

The chain carries TRBV6-6 and TRBJ1-2; tentatively, D is TRBD1 (6 bases). V shed 0 bases and J shed 6 bases, with 8 bases lying between them. This CDR3 has 13 residues. Germline V gives CDR1 MNHNY, CDR2 SVGAGI (reference sequence). The CDR3 loop reads CASSYSGQHGYTF. CDR3 sequence (DNA): TGTGCCAGCAGTTACTCCGGACAGCATGGCTACACCTTC.

The rearrangement joins TRBV19 to TRBJ1-1; TRBD1 aligns across 9 bases. V shed 5 bases, J shed 11 bases, and the junction held 9 bases outside the gene matches. The germline CDR1 and CDR2 sequences are LNHDA and SQIVND (reference sequence). This CDR3 has 13 amino acids. In DNA, the CDR3 is TGTGCCAGTAGTTCGGGACAGGGTACCATGGCTTTCTTT. It encodes CASSSGQGTMAFF.

The chain uses TRBV5-1 and TRBJ2-5; 10 positions agree with TRBD1. The end of the DNA aligns better with TRBJ2-7, so the J call may be wrong. The CDR3 totals 14 residues. The germline V gene has CDR1 SGHRS and CDR2 YFSETQ. CDR3 nucleotide sequence: TGCGCCAGCAGCACCGCCGGGACAGGGGCCGAGCAGTACTTC. This sequence encodes CASSTAGTGAEQYF.

The chain joins TRBV30 to TRBJ2-3; no clear D gene. The CDR3 consists of 13 residues. Trimming left V 0 bases short and J 9 bases short, with 13 bases between. From germline, CDR1 is GTSNPN and CDR2 SVGIG (reference sequence). CDR3 DNA: TGTGCCTGGAGTGTTAGTTCCCCCCCCACGCAGTATTTT. Translated, it gives CAWSVSSPPTQYF.

The chain links TRBV30 to TRBJ2-3; 7 nucleotides align to TRBD1. Germline V lookup: CDR1 GTSNPN, CDR2 SVGIG (reference sequence). CDR3 length equals 14 residues. Trimming removed 0 bases from V and 2 bases from J; junction bases left unmatched: 2. The CDR3 here is CAWSVGQVTDTQYF. In DNA form, the CDR3 reads TGTGCCTGGAGTGTCGGACAGGTCACAGATACGCAGTATTTT.

This clone was seen a handful of times. The chain is built from TRBV5-1 and TRBJ2-5; 10 positions agree with TRBD2. Trimming removed 3 bases from V and 4 bases from J; junction bases left unmatched: 3. CDR3 length: 14 amino acids. Germline CDR1 SGHRS, CDR2 YFSETQ. CDR3 amino acids: CASSSSGSGETQYF. CDR3 nucleotide sequence: TGCGCCAGCAGCTCTAGCGGGAGTGGAGAGACCCAGTACTTC.

The genes are TRBV9 and TRBJ1-2, with unresolved D. The CDR3 consists of 14 residues. Looked up from germline, CDR1 is SGDLS and CDR2 is YYNGEE. V was shortened by 0 bases and J by 4 bases, with 10 bases between the two germline ends. The CDR3 DNA reads as TGTGCCAGCAGCGTAGCGGCAGGTAGCTATGGCTACACCTTC. Protein: CASSVAAGSYGYTF.